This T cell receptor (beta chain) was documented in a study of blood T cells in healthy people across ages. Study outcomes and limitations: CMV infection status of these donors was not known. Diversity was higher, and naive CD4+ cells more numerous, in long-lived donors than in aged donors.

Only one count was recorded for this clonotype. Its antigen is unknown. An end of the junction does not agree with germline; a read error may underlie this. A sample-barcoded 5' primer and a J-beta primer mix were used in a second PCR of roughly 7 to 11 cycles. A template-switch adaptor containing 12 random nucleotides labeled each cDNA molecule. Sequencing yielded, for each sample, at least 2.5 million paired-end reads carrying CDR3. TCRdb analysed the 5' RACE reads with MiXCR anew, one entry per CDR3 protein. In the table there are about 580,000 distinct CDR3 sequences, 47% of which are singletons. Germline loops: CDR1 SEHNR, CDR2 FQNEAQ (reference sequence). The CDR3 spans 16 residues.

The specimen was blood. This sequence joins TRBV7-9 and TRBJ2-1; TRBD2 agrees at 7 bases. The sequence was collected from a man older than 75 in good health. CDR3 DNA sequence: TGTGCCGGCAGCGCACACGGCGGGGGACTCTACAATGAGCAGTTCTTC. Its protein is CAGSAHGGGLYNEQFF.